The 22 T cell receptor beta chains presented below share a single source sample, sequenced in a study of cytomegalovirus exposure and HLA in healthy donors (dated by TCRdb to 2015 to 2018). Library preparation used the immunoSEQ multiplex PCR assay. A mixture of 60 forward primers for TCR Vbeta segments and 13 reverse primers for TCR Jbeta segments was used in the multiplex PCR. Entries here come from immuneACCESS through TCRdb and include only in-frame sequences with V and J called. Some clones fail to appear in such tables; in the studies checked, an unresolved V gene covers under half of the shortfall, and the cause of the remainder is unknown. In this sample the table shows about 120,000 clones, roughly 70% of which occur a single time. Nearly 3% of the sample goes to the ten largest clones. The specimen was PBMCs. These receptors were taken from a woman aged 40 to 50 in good health and CMV-seropositive.

This chain connects TRBV2 to TRBJ1-4, with a weak D call TRBD1 (6 bases). Germline V lookup: CDR1 SNHLY, CDR2 FYNNEI. V was cut by 8 bases and J by 7 bases, with 14 bases left in between. The CDR3 sequence is 13 residues long. This CDR3 is CASGGQISEKLFF. The DNA of the CDR3 is TGTGCCAGCGGGGGACAAATCTCTGAAAAACTGTTTTTT. The complete variable domain, with remaining parts taken from reference TRBV2 and TRBJ1-4, reads EPEVTQTPSHQVTQMGQEVILRCVPISNHLYFYWYRQILGQKVEFLVSFYNNEISEKSEIFDDQFSVERPDGSNFTLKIRSTKLEDSAMYFCASGGQISEKLFFGSGTQLSVL.

To note about this clone: Because the CDR3's place on the DNA is in doubt, the DNA is left out and the CDR3 is given as listed by TCRdb. This chain connects TRBV27 to TRBJ2-2; the table's TRBD2 call for D was not verified on the DNA. Ends included, the CDR3 has 21 residues. Germline V CDR1 and CDR2: MNHEY, SMNVEV (reference sequence). CDR3 residues: CASSPGPTGTSFLWVTGELFF.

This rearrangement joins TRBV29-1 to TRBJ2-4; the D is unclear. The germline CDR1 and CDR2 sequences are SQVTM and ANQGSEA. This CDR3 region has 12 residues. Trimming took off 3 bases at V and 8 bases at J, with 11 bases between the two ends. The CDR3 spells CSVEAGADIQYF. The DNA for the CDR3 is TGCAGCGTTGAGGCCGGCGCGGACATTCAGTACTTC.

The chain recombines TRBV5-4 with TRBJ2-3, with 7 bases matching TRBD1. CDR3 length equals 15 residues. With 0 bases clipped from V and 0 bases from J, the junction kept 1 base outside the gene matches. Germline CDR1 is SGHNT and CDR2 is YYREEE (reference sequence). The DNA of the CDR3 is TGTGCCAGCAGCTTGGGACAGGGAAGCACAGATACGCAGTATTTT. Its translation is CASSLGQGSTDTQYF. Variable domain in full (rest from reference TRBV5-4 and TRBJ2-3): ETGVTQSPTHLIKTRGQQVTLRCSSQSGHNTVSWYQQALGQGPQFIFQYYREEENGRGNFPPRFSGLQFPNYSSELNVNALELDDSALYLCASSLGQGSTDTQYFGPGTRLTVL.

This clone was detected only a few times. The chain carries TRBV9 and TRBJ2-1; perhaps TRBD2 as D (5 bases). The CDR3 has 12 amino acids. Germline loops: CDR1 SGDLS, CDR2 YYNGEE. Trimming removed 7 bases at V and 9 bases at J, with 14 bases between. The CDR3, as DNA: TGTGCCAGCGGCCCACTAGGGCGTGAGCAGTTCTTC. Its translation: CASGPLGREQFF.

The chain employs TRBV25-1 and TRBJ1-2; no definite D call. Deletions cut 3 bases from V and 2 bases from J, with 7 bases between. CDR1 and CDR2 (germline): MGHDK, SYGVNS. This CDR3 contains 13 residues. CDR3 nucleotides: TGTGCCAGCAGTGATAGCACGAACTATGGCTACACCTTC. Residues: CASSDSTNYGYTF.

V gene TRBV19 combines with J gene TRBJ1-4; D not resolved. The V gene's germline CDR1 is LNHDA and CDR2 SQIVND (reference sequence). The V and J ends lost 3 bases and 7 bases respectively, with 15 bases between them. CDR3 length equals 15 residues. CDR3 bases: TGTGCCAGTAGTATGCTACAGTTTGGAGGTGAAAAACTGTTTTTT. Protein product: CASSMLQFGGEKLFF. Full variable domain (missing parts from reference TRBV19 and TRBJ1-4): DGGITQSPKYLFRKEGQNVTLSCEQNLNHDAMYWYRQDPGQGLRLIYYSQIVNDFQKGDIAEGYSVSREKKESFPLTVTSAQKNPTAFYLCASSMLQFGGEKLFFGSGTQLSVL.

This clone was detected only a few times. The V and J genes are TRBV5-6 and TRBJ1-5; D is perhaps TRBD1 (6 bases). V lost 0 bases and J 5 bases, leaving 9 bases between the germline ends. Per germline, CDR1 SGHDT and CDR2 YYEEEE. This CDR3 has 14 residues. In nucleotides, the CDR3 is TGTGCCAGCAGCTTGGGGGCAGGGGATCAGCCCCAGCATTTT. Translated: CASSLGAGDQPQHF.

This chain connects TRBV5-1 to TRBJ2-3, with TRBD2 identical over 7 bases. V lost 4 bases, J lost 2 bases, and 10 bases stayed unmatched. Germline V CDR1 and CDR2: SGHRS, YFSETQ. This CDR3 region has 16 residues. The CDR3 bases are TGCGCCAGCAGCCACCCACCGGGACTATACACAGATACGCAGTATTTT. Residues: CASSHPPGLYTDTQYF. The variable domain in full, with the rest retrieved from reference TRBV5-1 and TRBJ2-3, is KAGVTQTPRYLIKTRGQQVTLSCSPISGHRSVSWYQQTPGQGLQFLFEYFSETQRNKGNFPGRFSGRQFSNSRSEMNVSTLELGDSALYLCASSHPPGLYTDTQYFGPGTRLTVL.

The rearrangement links TRBV9 to TRBJ2-7; D is perhaps TRBD2 (6 bases). V dropped 0 bases and J dropped 7 bases, with 17 bases sitting between them. The germline gives CDR1 SGDLS, CDR2 YYNGEE. The CDR3 spans 15 residues. The CDR3: CASSVGASADGEQYF. As DNA, the CDR3 is TGTGCCAGCAGCGTAGGGGCTAGCGCTGACGGAGAGCAGTACTTC.

This rearrangement joins TRBV18 to TRBJ2-5; D not certain. CDR3 size: 12 residues. Trimming cost V 3 bases and J 5 bases, with 7 bases left between them. Per the germline V gene, CDR1 is KGHSH and CDR2 is LQKENI. The CDR3 protein is CASSPSPETQYF. As DNA, the CDR3 is TGTGCCAGCTCACCCTCCCCGGAGACCCAGTACTTC.

The V and J genes are TRBV7-9 and TRBJ1-6; 9 bases match TRBD1. Germline loops: CDR1 SEHNR, CDR2 FQNEAQ (reference sequence). Trimming removed 3 bases from V and 10 bases from J; junction bases left unmatched: 4. The CDR3 consists of 14 residues. CDR3 amino acids: CASSLGQGESPLHF. CDR3 DNA: TGTGCCAGCAGCTTGGGACAGGGAGAATCACCCCTCCACTTT.

The rearrangement joins TRBV7-9 to TRBJ2-1, with TRBD2 matching over 12 bases. From germline, CDR1 is SEHNR and CDR2 FQNEAQ (reference sequence). The CDR3 is 16 amino acids. The trim removed 4 bases at V and 9 bases at J, leaving 10 bases unmatched. This chain's CDR3 is CASSSFGLAGTGEQFF. Here the CDR3 DNA reads TGTGCCAGCAGCTCCTTTGGACTAGCGGGAACCGGTGAGCAGTTCTTC.

The V gene is TRBV5-8, the J gene TRBJ2-5; TRBD1 agrees at 8 bases. The CDR3 spans 16 residues. The V and J ends lost 4 bases and 2 bases, in that order; junction bases with no gene match: 10. In germline, CDR1 is SGHTS, CDR2 YDEGEE. This CDR3 is CASSLMSGTGQETQYF. For the CDR3, the DNA is TGTGCCAGCAGCCTAATGTCCGGGACAGGACAAGAGACCCAGTACTTC.

The chain recombines TRBV30 with TRBJ2-1; D gene uncertain. Trimming removed 0 bases from V and 6 bases from J, with 3 bases in between. CDR3 length: 11 residues. CDR1 is GTSNPN and CDR2 is SVGIG in the germline V gene (reference sequence). The CDR3 DNA follows: TGTGCCTGGAGTGTGGCCAATGAGCAGTTCTTC. Translated: CAWSVANEQFF.

CDR3 DNA: TGTGCCAGCAGCACTCGGACAGGGGGAAGCTCTGGGGCCAACGTCCTGACTTTC. Amino acid sequence: CASSTRTGGSSGANVLTF. The gene calls are TRBV5-4 and TRBJ2-6, with TRBD1 matching 10 bases. In germline, CDR1 is SGHNT, CDR2 YYREEE (reference sequence). This CDR3 spans 18 amino acids. V lost 4 bases to trimming and J lost 0 bases; unmatched junction nucleotides: 7.

This clone has only a few counts. This chain connects TRBV11-3 to TRBJ2-7, with D perhaps TRBD1 (5 bases). V lost 2 bases to trimming and J lost 2 bases, with 10 bases between them. CDR1 is SGHNT and CDR2 is YENEEA in the germline V gene. The length of the CDR3 is 14 residues. The CDR3 is CASSLPGRAYEQYF. CDR3 nucleotide sequence: TGTGCCAGCAGCTTACCCGGCAGGGCCTACGAGCAGTACTTC. Variable domain in full (rest from reference TRBV11-3 and TRBJ2-7): EAGVVQSPRYKIIEKKQPVAFWCNPISGHNTLYWYLQNLGQGPELLIRYENEEAVDDSQLPKDRFSAERLKGVDSTLKIQPAELGDSAVYLCASSLPGRAYEQYFGPGTRLTVT.

This clone was counted only a few times. V and J are TRBV13 and TRBJ2-5; 7 nucleotides line up with TRBD1. This CDR3 contains 14 residues. Germline CDR1 is PRHDT and CDR2 is FYEKMQ (reference sequence). After removal of 5 bases from V and 3 bases from J, the junction contained 6 bases not matched to a gene. The CDR3 here is CASSVTGQEETQYF. The CDR3 DNA is TGTGCCAGCAGCGTGACAGGGCAGGAAGAGACCCAGTACTTC.

The chain couples TRBV7-9 to TRBJ2-7; possibly TRBD2 for D (5 bases). V was pared by 4 bases and J by 1 base, with 14 bases between. Looked up from germline, CDR1 is SEHNR and CDR2 is FQNEAQ (reference sequence). This CDR3 contains 15 residues. The CDR3 coding sequence is TGTGCCAGCAGCTCCCCGGGGAGCTCTTCCTACGAGCAGTACTTC. It yields the protein CASSSPGSSSYEQYF.

This chain connects TRBV5-8 to TRBJ2-7; TRBD2 is a possible D gene (6 bases). CDR3 length equals 14 residues. Between the trimmed V and J ends, which lost 9 bases and 2 bases, there was a span of 18 bases. Germline-derived CDR1 and CDR2 are SGHTS and YDEGEE. CDR3 loop: CANELGRETYEQYF. In DNA, the CDR3 is TGTGCCAACGAGCTTGGCCGGGAGACCTACGAGCAGTACTTC.

The J gene is TRBJ1-2, the V gene TRBV4-3; D perhaps matches TRBD1 (6 bases). CDR3 size: 13 residues. Per the germline V gene, CDR1 is LGHNA and CDR2 is YSLEER. V dropped 3 bases and J dropped 9 bases, with 14 bases sitting between them. This chain's CDR3 is CASSQGGQGRYTF. The CDR3 nucleotides read TGCGCCAGCAGCCAGGGGGGGCAGGGCCGCTACACCTTC.

The genes are TRBV27 and TRBJ2-1, with 10 bases that match TRBD2. Looked up from germline, CDR1 is MNHEY and CDR2 is SMNVEV (reference sequence). This CDR3 has 20 amino acids. V shed 2 bases, J shed 0 bases, and the junction held 13 bases outside the gene matches. DNA of the CDR3: TGTGCCAGCAGTTTAAAGTTCCTAGCGGGAGATATGAGCTCCTACAATGAGCAGTTCTTC. Translated: CASSLKFLAGDMSSYNEQFF.